The 8 T cell receptor beta chains reported below all come from one sample, sequenced in a study of shared clonotypes between healthy human individuals. The repertoire was sequenced with immunoSEQ multiplex PCR; TCRdb's copy has only in-frame clones and lacks some. The repertoire has about 490,000 clones, around 78% of them found once; the top ten carry under 15%. The sequenced material came from PBMCs. The receptor source for this set is a woman in her thirties or forties in good health. Some clones in this sample may be carry-over from other donors' samples.

The J gene is TRBJ1-1, the V gene TRBV5-1; D unresolved. The CDR3 covers 14 residues. V lost 2 bases to trimming and J lost 1 base, with 9 bases between them. Germline V gene data show CDR1 as SGHRS and CDR2 as YFSETQ. CDR3 amino acids: CASSFRPANTEAFF. The CDR3 bases are TGCGCCAGCAGCTTCCGTCCAGCGAACACTGAAGCTTTCTTT.

The chain carries TRBV14 and TRBJ2-5, with D possibly TRBD2 on 6 matching bases. Per the germline V gene, CDR1 is SGHDN and CDR2 is FVKESK. The CDR3 runs 13 residues. V was clipped by 4 bases and J by 1 base, with 7 bases between them. The CDR3 nucleotides read TGTGCCAGCAGCCGGGAGGCCCAAGAGACCCAGTACTTC. Its protein product is CASSREAQETQYF.

The rearrangement joins TRBV5-6 to TRBJ2-7, with 9 bases lining up with TRBD1. The CDR3 has 13 amino acids. Germline assignment: CDR1 SGHDT and CDR2 YYEEEE. J gave up 4 bases and V 3 bases, and 2 bases lay outside the gene matches. CDR3 DNA: TGTGCCAGCAGCTCGACAGGGGGTTACGAGCAGTACTTC. It specifies CASSSTGGYEQYF.

The V gene is TRBV7-2, the J gene TRBJ2-7; D ambiguous. Trimming stripped 7 bases from V and 6 bases from J, with 19 bases between. The CDR3 spans 14 residues. The germline CDR1 and CDR2 sequences are SGHTA and FQGNSA. The DNA of the CDR3 is TGTGCCAGCACCCCTTCCGGCGCGAATTCCGAGCAGTACTTC. Translated: CASTPSGANSEQYF.

This clone was picked up many times. This rearrangement joins TRBV5-4 to TRBJ2-7; D tentatively fits TRBD1 or TRBD2 (5 bases each). Per the germline V gene, CDR1 is SGHNT and CDR2 is YYREEE (reference sequence). V gave up 0 bases and J gave up 4 bases, with 11 bases separating them. The CDR3 loop spans 14 amino acids. CDR3 sequence: CASSLGSREYEQYF. The CDR3, as DNA: TGTGCCAGCAGCTTGGGTAGCAGGGAGTACGAGCAGTACTTC. Complete variable domain (other parts from reference TRBV5-4 and TRBJ2-7): ETGVTQSPTHLIKTRGQQVTLRCSSQSGHNTVSWYQQALGQGPQFIFQYYREEENGRGNFPPRFSGLQFPNYSSELNVNALELDDSALYLCASSLGSREYEQYFGPGTRLTVT.

The chain couples TRBV6-5 to TRBJ2-7; D may match TRBD1 or TRBD2 (6 bases each). V shed 6 bases and J shed 0 bases, with 12 bases lying between them. The germline V gene has CDR1 MNHEY and CDR2 SVGAGI. This CDR3 is built from 14 residues. The CDR3 sequence is CASRQQGGSYEQYF. CDR3 DNA sequence: TGTGCCAGCAGGCAACAGGGAGGCTCCTACGAGCAGTACTTC.

The chain carries TRBV9 and TRBJ2-3, with 7 bases fitting TRBD2. V lost 2 bases, J lost 4 bases, and 7 bases stayed unmatched. Germline CDR1 SGDLS, CDR2 YYNGEE. The CDR3 is 15 amino acids. CDR3 in DNA: TGTGCCAGCAGCGTCGGCGGGAGAGGGGCAGATACGCAGTATTTT. Amino acids: CASSVGGRGADTQYF.

The V gene is TRBV4-1, the J gene TRBJ2-6, with TRBD2 matching 8 bases. V gave up 4 bases and J gave up 4 bases; unmatched junction bases: 15. Germline CDR1 reads MGHRA; CDR2 reads YSYEKL. The CDR3 covers 19 residues. The CDR3 spells CASSPLMYIAGFGANVLTF. The CDR3 bases are TGCGCCAGCAGCCCGTTGATGTACATAGCGGGATTCGGGGCCAACGTCCTGACTTTC.